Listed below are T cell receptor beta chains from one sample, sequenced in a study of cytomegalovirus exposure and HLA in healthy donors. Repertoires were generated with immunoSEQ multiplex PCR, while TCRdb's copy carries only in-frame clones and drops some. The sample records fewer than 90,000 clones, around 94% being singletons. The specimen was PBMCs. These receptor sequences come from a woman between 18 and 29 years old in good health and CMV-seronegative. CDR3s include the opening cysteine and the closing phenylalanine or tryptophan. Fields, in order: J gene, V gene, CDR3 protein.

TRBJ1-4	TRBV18	CASTGTGVEKLFF
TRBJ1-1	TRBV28	CASSLSAGLSGVDQAFF
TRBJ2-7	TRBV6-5	CASSYSGRAPNEQYF
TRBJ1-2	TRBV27	CASSLSGGYGYTF
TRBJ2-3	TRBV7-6	CASSNTPPGESSTDTQYF
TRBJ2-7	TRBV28	CASSLGTHEQYF
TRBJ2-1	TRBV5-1	CASSFRLAGDNNEQFF
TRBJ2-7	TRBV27	CASSPVLALNEQYF
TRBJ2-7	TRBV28	CASTPSGTSGSYEQYF
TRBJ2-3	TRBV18	CASSPGVSGGTDTQYF
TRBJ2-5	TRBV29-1	CSVGQLETQYF
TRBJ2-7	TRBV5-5	CASGTAGSYEQYF
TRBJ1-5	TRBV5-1	CASSLGDNSNQPQHF
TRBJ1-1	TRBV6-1	CASRGEGLDTEAFF
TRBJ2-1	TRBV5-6	CASSWGLYNEQFF
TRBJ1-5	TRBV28	CASSPGGEHQPQHF
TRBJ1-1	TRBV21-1	CASSKGIGQGRARTEAFF
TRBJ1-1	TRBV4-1	CASSPRARPGQMNTEAFF
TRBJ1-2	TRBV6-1	CASRRGPNYGYTF
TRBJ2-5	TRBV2	CASSDPVAGGLEETQYF
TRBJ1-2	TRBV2	CASSPEQVSWGYTF
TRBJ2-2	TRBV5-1	CASVVGEAGGELFF
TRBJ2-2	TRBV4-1	CASSRLLAPGDNTGELFF
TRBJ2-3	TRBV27	CASSDRRTGGNRGTQYF
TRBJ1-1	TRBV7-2	CASSEDSVTEAFF
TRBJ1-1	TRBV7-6	CASSRTMNTEAFF
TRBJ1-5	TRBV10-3	CAISEPGGSNQPQHF
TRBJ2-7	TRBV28	CASSLDRVRSRYF
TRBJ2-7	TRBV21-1	CASSADAGPDTYEQYF
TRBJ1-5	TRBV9	CASSANDRVGNQPQHF
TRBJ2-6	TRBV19	CASSMMGGSGANVLTF
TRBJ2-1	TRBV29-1	CSACWSYNEQFF
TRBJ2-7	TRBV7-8	CASSTSRRGGLNGATYEQYF
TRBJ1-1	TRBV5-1	CASTEAVNTEAFF
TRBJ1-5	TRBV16	CASSQSGQHNQPQHF
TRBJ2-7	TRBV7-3	CASSLAAGTYEQYF
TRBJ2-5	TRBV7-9	CASSFGSGETQYF
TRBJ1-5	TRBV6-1	CASSESVRGNQPQHF
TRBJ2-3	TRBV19	CASSRGAADTQYF
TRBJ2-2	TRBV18	CASSPTRQRTGELFF
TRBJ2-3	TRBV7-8	CASSPATSTDTQYF
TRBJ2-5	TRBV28	CASSSGIAGGRETQYF
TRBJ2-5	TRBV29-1	CSVEGAGVVETQYF
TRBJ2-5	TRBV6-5	CASSGDRLEAQYF
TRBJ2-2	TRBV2	CASSEEGRGAGELFF
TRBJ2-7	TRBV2	CASSGWVDRVSYEQYF
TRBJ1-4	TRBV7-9	CASSTQMGLSNEKLFF
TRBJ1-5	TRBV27	CASRPGGNQPQHF
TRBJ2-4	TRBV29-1	CSVEAPQGLAKNIQYF
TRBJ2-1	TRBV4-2	CASSRRMAGNEQFF